The present T cell receptor beta chain was sequenced within a study of T-cell reconstitution after alpha-beta-depleted transplantation in children. The library targeted TCRbeta and was prepared with unique molecular identifiers. Each CDR3 protein gets one entry after TCRdb re-called the PCR reads with MiXCR. The sample lists about 240,000 distinct CDR3 sequences, around 12% seen once, with approximately 2.4% in the top ten. This clonotype was detected only a few times. The CDR3 sequence is 13 residues long. V lost 4 bases, J lost 7 bases, and 13 bases lay in between. The sample consisted of PBMCs from the stem cell graft donor, taken from the stem cell graft. This chain links TRBV12-3 or TRBV12-4 with TRBJ1-1, with D tentatively TRBD1 (6 bases). The origin of this receptor is a human donor who donated a stem cell graft to a child with acute lymphoblastic leukemia. CDR3 protein: CASSSGGQFEAFF. CDR3 nucleotides: TGTGCCAGCAGTTCCGGGGGGCAGTTTGAAGCTTTCTTT.